This T cell receptor (beta chain) was sequenced in a study of neurological immune-mediated disorders. Study-wide points: It was HTLV-1-associated myelopathy that showed the most TCR clonal expansion, while multiple sclerosis showed the least, falling below healthy controls.

The T cells used for sorted libraries numbered about 970,000, either CD4+ or CD8+. This clonotype has at least ten counts. Its cognate antigen is unknown. The authors made cDNA by 5'RACE with 10-nucleotide random UMIs. Sequencing of 15-18 subjects in each run yielded over 180 million TCR-beta sequences. Using its own MiXCR run on the 5' RACE reads, TCRdb lists one record per CDR3 protein. There are roughly 19,000 distinct CDR3 sequences in the sample; approximately 7.8% occur only once, and around a sixth lies in the top ten. This CDR3 spans 13 amino acids. V was pared by 6 bases and J by 5 bases, with 14 bases between. Germline-derived CDR1 and CDR2 are LGHDT and YNNKEL (reference sequence).

The chain employs TRBV3-1 and TRBJ2-7; D not certain. This clonotype was obtained from a woman aged 25-40 years with HTLV-1-associated myelopathy (HAM/TSP). The sequenced sample consisted of CD8+ T cells from blood. The DNA for the CDR3 is TGTGCCAGCAGTCATGGGTCCCACGACGAGCAGTACTTC. Residues: CASSHGSHDEQYF.